This T cell receptor (beta chain) emerged from a study of monozygotic twins with inflammatory bowel disease. Each TCR library consumed around 3,600 ng of total RNA. TCRdb processed the 5' RACE reads again and assigns one entry to each CDR3 protein, with no DNA. The sample holds fewer than 550,000 distinct CDR3 sequences. The CDR3 consists of 17 residues. Germline CDR1 is LNHDA and CDR2 is SQIVND (reference sequence). Blood was drawn once per donor, and each sample measured 2.5 to 3 ml. The sequencing sample was made of blood. The receptor comes from a human donor with ulcerative colitis or Crohn's disease, or a healthy co-twin of an affected twin (not recorded which). The rearrangement joins TRBV19 to TRBJ2-3; the D call of TRBD2 rests on TCRdb alone, since no DNA is present to check it. Here the CDR3 reads CASSMGLSFFSTDTQYF. Complete variable domain (other parts from reference TRBV19 and TRBJ2-3): DGGITQSPKYLFRKEGQNVTLSCEQNLNHDAMYWYRQDPGQGLRLIYYSQIVNDFQKGDIAEGYSVSREKKESFPLTVTSAQKNPTAFYLCASSMGLSFFSTDTQYFGPGTRLTVL.